The 32 T cell receptor beta chains below were found in one sample sequenced in a study of blood T cells in healthy people across ages. Primed by a sample-barcoded 5' primer and a J-beta primer mix, a second PCR proceeded for about 7 to 11 cycles. TCRdb re-derived calls from the 5' RACE reads in MiXCR, one entry per CDR3 protein. The sample has about 560,000 distinct CDR3 sequences, about 27% seen once. The same data also contributed to another study, on T cells of mothers and their children.

The sample consisted of blood. These receptors originate from a boy aged 2 to 10 in good health.

In its sample, this clonotype was seen a few times. The V call is TRBV10-3, the J call TRBJ2-5; a possible D gene is TRBD2 (7 bases). Trimming left V 2 bases short and J 1 base short, with 14 bases between. The CDR3 extends over 16 amino acids. Germline CDR1 ENHRY, CDR2 SYGVKD. DNA of the CDR3: TGTGCCATCAGTGAGGGGTGGGGGGGCCTCCAAGAGACCCAGTACTTC. It is translated as CAISEGWGGLQETQYF.

J is TRBJ2-4 and V is TRBV7-9, with D possibly being TRBD1 or TRBD2 (5 bases each). Germline CDR1 is SEHNR and CDR2 is FQNEAQ (reference sequence). With 2 bases removed from V and 9 bases from J, the gap between germline ends came to 20 bases. The CDR3 has 16 residues. CDR3 residues: CASSLMLLEGFGIQYF. CDR3 DNA: TGTGCCAGCAGCTTAATGCTCCTAGAGGGGTTTGGCATTCAGTACTTC.

This sequence joins TRBV12-3 or TRBV12-4 and TRBJ1-3; D gene ambiguous. This CDR3 has 16 amino acids. V shed 5 bases and J shed 2 bases, with 16 bases lying between them. CDR3 sequence: CASSPTGRPPGNTIYF. The DNA for the CDR3 is TGTGCCAGCAGTCCCACCGGACGGCCCCCTGGAAACACCATATATTTT.

A note on this clonotype: A read error may account for a junction end that differs from germline. The V gene is TRBV9, the J gene TRBJ2-5; 8 bases line up with TRBD2. The CDR3 sequence is 14 residues long. CDR1 and CDR2 from the germline V gene are SGDLS and YYNGEE. CDR3 nucleotide sequence: TGTGCCAGCAGCTCAGATCCCCGGGAGGGCCAACGGTTCTTC. Residues: CASSSDPREGQRFF.

The chain couples TRBV5-1 to TRBJ1-1, with a weak D call TRBD1 (5 bases). V was pared by 0 bases and J by 0 bases, with 15 bases between. The CDR3 has 17 amino acids. Per the germline V gene, CDR1 is SGHRS and CDR2 is YFSETQ. The CDR3 loop reads CASSLGSGGPLNTEAFF. CDR3 sequence (DNA): TGCGCCAGCAGCTTGGGCTCGGGGGGACCGCTGAACACTGAAGCTTTCTTT.

The rearrangement uses TRBV2 and TRBJ2-6; tentative D call: TRBD2 (5 bases). This CDR3 is 16 amino acids long. Per the germline V gene, CDR1 is SNHLY and CDR2 is FYNNEI. The V end lost 6 bases, the J end lost 0 bases, and 12 bases lay between the germline ends. The CDR3 DNA sequence: TGTGCCAGCAGCGAGGGTCCCAACTCTGGGGCCAACGTCCTGACTTTC. Translated, it gives CASSEGPNSGANVLTF.

The CDR3 sequence: CASSLSVTDINYGYTF. CDR3 DNA: TGTGCCAGCAGCTTAAGTGTGACAGATATTAACTATGGCTACACCTTC. The chain employs TRBV7-2 and TRBJ1-2, with a possible D match to TRBD1 (5 bases). CDR1 is SGHTA and CDR2 is FQGNSA in the germline V gene. The CDR3 length is 16 residues. Trimming removed 2 bases from V and 1 base from J, with 14 bases in between.

The CDR3 sequence: CSVASGTGTNIQYF. For the CDR3, the DNA is TGCAGCGTTGCCTCAGGGACAGGTACTAACATTCAGTACTTC. The chain combines TRBV29-1 with TRBJ2-4, with 8 bases fitting TRBD1. The CDR3 consists of 14 residues. From germline, CDR1 is SQVTM and CDR2 ANQGSEA. V shed 4 bases, J shed 7 bases, and the junction held 9 bases outside the gene matches.

CDR3 in amino acids: CSARPTSTYTGELFF. The CDR3 DNA reads TGCAGTGCTAGACCAACCAGTACTTACACCGGGGAGCTGTTTTTT. The chain has TRBV20-1 and TRBJ2-2, with D unresolved. The CDR3 spans 15 residues. CDR1 and CDR2 (germline): DFQATT, SNEGSKA (reference sequence). V lost 2 bases, J lost 3 bases, and 13 bases lay in between.

The chain links TRBV7-9 to TRBJ2-3, with 10 bases aligning to TRBD1. V dropped 8 bases and J dropped 4; count of bases not matched to a gene: 9. The CDR3 runs 15 residues. Germline values: CDR1 SEHNR, CDR2 FQNEAQ (reference sequence). The CDR3 protein is CASAKGTGDADTQYF. The CDR3 coding sequence is TGTGCCAGCGCCAAAGGGACAGGGGACGCAGATACGCAGTATTTT.

This chain links TRBV20-1 with TRBJ2-7; TRBD2 aligns across 7 bases. Germline V CDR1 and CDR2: DFQATT, SNEGSKA (reference sequence). The junction had 11 bases not matched to a gene; V was cut back by 0 bases and J by 0 bases. CDR3 size: 17 residues. The CDR3 DNA sequence: TGCAGTGCTAGAGATCGGCGCCTAGCGGTCAACTCCTACGAGCAGTACTTC. The encoded protein is CSARDRRLAVNSYEQYF.

V usage is TRBV30 and J usage is TRBJ2-5, with TRBD2 matching 14 bases. Germline assignment: CDR1 GTSNPN and CDR2 SVGIG (reference sequence). The CDR3 runs 16 residues. V dropped 3 bases and J dropped 1; count of bases not matched to a gene: 4. This chain's CDR3 is CAWSPGTSGGQETQYF. Written as DNA, the CDR3 is TGTGCCTGGAGCCCCGGGACTAGCGGGGGCCAAGAGACCCAGTACTTC. Together with reference TRBV30 and TRBJ2-5, the CDR3 gives the full variable domain: SQTIHQWPATLVQPVGSPLSLECTVEGTSNPNLYWYRQAAGRGLQLLFYSVGIGQISSEVPQNLSASRPQDRQFILSSKKLLLSDSGFYLCAWSPGTSGGQETQYFGPGTRLLVL.

This clonotype appeared a few times. The chain is built from TRBV12-3 or TRBV12-4 and TRBJ1-3; D not certain. The CDR3 has 14 amino acids. With 3 bases removed from V and 1 base from J, the gap between germline ends came to 7 bases. The CDR3 here is CASSFGKSGNTIYF. CDR3 DNA: TGTGCCAGCAGTTTTGGGAAATCTGGAAACACCATATATTTT.

This clonotype was seen a few times. J is TRBJ1-2 and V is TRBV5-5; TRBD1 is a possible D gene (6 bases). Trimming removed 4 bases from V and 7 bases from J, with 14 bases in between. Germline loops: CDR1 SGHKS, CDR2 YYEKEE (reference sequence). The CDR3 consists of 13 residues. This CDR3 reads CASSREGGAGYTF. The DNA for the CDR3 is TGTGCCAGCAGCCGGGAGGGGGGCGCTGGCTACACCTTC.

This clonotype was counted a few times. The chain recombines TRBV4-2 with TRBJ2-3, with 7 bases identical to TRBD2. Per the germline V gene, CDR1 is LGHNA and CDR2 is YNFKEQ. This CDR3 contains 17 residues. Trimming at V came to 1 base and at J to 6 bases, leaving 13 bases not matched to a gene. CDR3 amino acids: CASSQVSGGGASDTQYF. CDR3 bases: TGTGCCAGCAGCCAAGTAAGCGGCGGGGGAGCCTCGGATACGCAGTATTTT.

This clonotype appeared a few times. This chain connects TRBV7-9 to TRBJ2-4; perhaps D is TRBD1 or TRBD2 (5 bases each). This CDR3 spans 14 amino acids. The germline gives CDR1 SEHNR, CDR2 FQNEAQ (reference sequence). Trimming stripped 7 bases from V and 0 bases from J, with 10 bases between. CDR3 bases: TGTGCCAGCAATACCGGGGCAGCCAAAAACATTCAGTACTTC. Encoded protein: CASNTGAAKNIQYF. The variable domain in full, completed from reference TRBV7-9 and TRBJ2-4, reads DTGVSQNPRHKITKRGQNVTFRCDPISEHNRLYWYRQTLGQGPEFLTYFQNEAQLEKSRLLSDRFSAERPKGSFSTLEIQRTEQGDSAMYLCASNTGAAKNIQYFGAGTRLSVL.

A few counts support this clonotype. The J gene is TRBJ2-3, the V gene TRBV2; D is possibly TRBD2 (6 bases). Germline V gene data show CDR1 as SNHLY and CDR2 as FYNNEI. Trimming shortened V by 2 bases and J by 4 bases, and 13 bases separated the two germline ends. The CDR3 is made up of 15 amino acids. CDR3 amino acids: CASSELASSADTQYF. CDR3 DNA sequence: TGTGCCAGCAGTGAACTAGCGAGTTCCGCAGATACGCAGTATTTT.

The chain links TRBV6-2 or TRBV6-3 to TRBJ1-1; no definite D call. Looked up from germline, CDR1 is MNHEY and CDR2 is SVGEGT. V was trimmed by 6 bases and J by 8 bases, leaving 10 bases between them. The CDR3 is 11 residues long. The CDR3 protein is CASREIREAFF. Written as DNA, the CDR3 is TGTGCCAGCAGGGAAATCCGGGAAGCTTTCTTT.

The chain recombines TRBV27 with TRBJ1-4; maybe TRBD1 (6 bases). This CDR3 has 14 amino acids. V was shortened by 5 bases and J by 10 bases, with 17 bases between the two germline ends. Looked up from germline, CDR1 is MNHEY and CDR2 is SMNVEV (reference sequence). CDR3 sequence: CASSPQADRRKLFF. CDR3 bases: TGTGCCAGCAGTCCCCAGGCTGACAGGCGAAAACTGTTTTTT.

The V and J genes are TRBV7-2 and TRBJ2-5; either TRBD1 or TRBD2 may supply D (6 bases each). The CDR3 loop spans 14 amino acids. Germline lookup yields CDR1 SGHTA and CDR2 FQGNSA. V dropped 7 bases and J dropped 5 bases, with 17 bases sitting between them. The CDR3 bases are TGTGCCAGCACCCTAGGGGGGAGTGGGGAGACCCAGTACTTC. Translation: CASTLGGSGETQYF.

The chain uses TRBV7-9 and TRBJ2-1; a possible D gene is TRBD1 (7 bases). Trimming left V 8 bases short and J 8 bases short, with 13 bases between. CDR3 size: 12 residues. Germline values: CDR1 SEHNR, CDR2 FQNEAQ (reference sequence). CDR3 region: CASQGGRDEQFF. The CDR3, as DNA: TGTGCCAGCCAGGGGGGAAGGGATGAGCAGTTCTTC.

CDR3 amino acids: CASSLPGPPNIQYF. As DNA, the CDR3 is TGTGCCAGCAGCTTACCCGGACCCCCAAACATTCAGTACTTC. The chain joins TRBV7-9 to TRBJ2-4; D unclear. Germline CDR1 and CDR2: SEHNR and FQNEAQ (reference sequence). This CDR3 is built from 14 residues. Trimming took off 2 bases at V and 6 bases at J, with 11 bases between the two ends.

The chain is built from TRBV5-1 and TRBJ2-7; 10 bases agree with TRBD1. Germline lookup yields CDR1 SGHRS and CDR2 YFSETQ. V gave up 1 base and J gave up 3 bases; unmatched junction bases: 7. This CDR3 has 16 residues. The CDR3 protein is CASSLLPGQGIYEQYF. CDR3 coding DNA: TGCGCCAGCAGCTTGTTACCGGGACAGGGGATCTACGAGCAGTACTTC.

This rearrangement joins TRBV3-1 to TRBJ2-2, with D perhaps matching TRBD1 or TRBD2 (5 bases each). CDR1 and CDR2 from the germline V gene are LGHDT and YNNKEL (reference sequence). Trimming stripped 1 base from V and 10 bases from J, with 13 bases between. This CDR3 comprises 14 residues. The CDR3 reads CASSQGGLGTELFF. The CDR3 bases are TGTGCCAGCAGCCAAGGAGGTCTTGGGACGGAGCTGTTTTTT.

A single count supports this clonotype. This sequence joins TRBV6-1 and TRBJ2-7; perhaps D is TRBD1 or TRBD2 (5 bases each). Germline loops: CDR1 MNHNS, CDR2 SASEGT. V dropped 4 bases and J dropped 6 bases, with 19 bases sitting between them. This CDR3 region has 15 residues. CDR3 nucleotide sequence: TGTGCCAGCAGTGTCCGGGACCTTAAGGGGCTCGAGCAGTACTTC. As protein: CASSVRDLKGLEQYF.

The V call is TRBV6-6, the J call TRBJ2-7; possibly TRBD1 for D (6 bases). The CDR3 extends over 15 amino acids. Trimming pared 0 bases from V and 7 bases from J, leaving 16 bases between. Germline loops: CDR1 MNHNY, CDR2 SVGAGI (reference sequence). CDR3 DNA: TGTGCCAGCAGTTACTCGCAGACAGGTGCCTGGGAGCAGTACTTC. It is translated as CASSYSQTGAWEQYF.

This clonotype has only a few counts. V gene TRBV7-6 combines with J gene TRBJ2-5, with unresolved D. The CDR3 extends over 14 amino acids. Germline values: CDR1 SGHVS, CDR2 FNYEAQ. Trimming removed 5 bases at V and 1 base at J, with 11 bases between. CDR3 region: CASSNIPPQETQYF. For the CDR3, the DNA is TGTGCCAGCAGCAATATCCCTCCCCAAGAGACCCAGTACTTC.

The chain links TRBV7-6 to TRBJ2-4; D unclear. Trimming stripped 1 base from V and 3 bases from J, with 13 bases between. This CDR3 is 16 amino acids long. Looked up from germline, CDR1 is SGHVS and CDR2 is FNYEAQ. The CDR3 DNA reads as TGTGCCAGCAGCTTAGAGGTGGGGAAGGGCAAAAACATTCAGTACTTC. It is translated as CASSLEVGKGKNIQYF.

The chain employs TRBV3-1 and TRBJ2-5, with 10 bases fitting TRBD1. The V segment lost 8 bases and the J segment 1 base; nucleotides outside the gene matches: 10. The CDR3 spans 16 residues. Germline lookup yields CDR1 LGHDT and CDR2 YNNKEL (reference sequence). The CDR3 is CASANWDRGGQETQYF. Here the CDR3 DNA reads TGTGCCAGCGCAAACTGGGACAGGGGAGGCCAAGAGACCCAGTACTTC.

This clonotype has only a few counts. V usage is TRBV21-1 and J usage is TRBJ2-5; the table calls TRBD2, which could not be checked here. TRBV21-1 is an annotated pseudogene. The CDR3 consists of 17 residues. The CDR3 loop reads CASSHPSRGCDQETQYF. The DNA of the CDR3 is TGTGCCAGCAGCCACCCCTCCCGGGGGTGTGACCAAGAGACCCAGTACTTC.

Worth noting for this clonotype: The junction departs from germline at one end; a sequencing error may be responsible. The chain uses TRBV14 and TRBJ2-5; D remains ambiguous. The germline CDR1 and CDR2 sequences are SGHDN and FVKESK. The CDR3 extends over 14 amino acids. The CDR3 sequence is CASSQETWQETRYF. The DNA of the CDR3 is TGTGCCAGCAGCCAAGAAACGTGGCAAGAGACCCGGTACTTC.

The J gene is TRBJ1-4, the V gene TRBV5-1; 8 nucleotides line up with TRBD1. Trimming cost V 5 bases and J 5 bases; bases outside gene matches: 8. Germline CDR1 is SGHRS and CDR2 is YFSETQ. This CDR3 comprises 15 residues. For the CDR3, the DNA is TGCGCCAGCAGTTCTACAGGGGGAAAGAATGAAAAACTGTTTTTT. Amino acid sequence: CASSSTGGKNEKLFF.